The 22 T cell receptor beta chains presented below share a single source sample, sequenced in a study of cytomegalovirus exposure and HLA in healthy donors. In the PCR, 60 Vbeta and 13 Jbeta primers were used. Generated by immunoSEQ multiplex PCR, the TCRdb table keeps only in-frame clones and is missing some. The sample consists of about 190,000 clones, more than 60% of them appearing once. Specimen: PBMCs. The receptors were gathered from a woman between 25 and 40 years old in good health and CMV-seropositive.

In DNA form, the CDR3 reads TGTGCCAGCAGTATCAGCGCTATGAACACTGAAGCTTTCTTT. It translates to CASSISAMNTEAFF. The rearrangement joins TRBV27 to TRBJ1-1; D ambiguous. Looked up from germline, CDR1 is MNHEY and CDR2 is SMNVEV (reference sequence). V lost 5 bases, J lost 0 bases, and 10 bases lay in between. This CDR3 contains 14 residues.

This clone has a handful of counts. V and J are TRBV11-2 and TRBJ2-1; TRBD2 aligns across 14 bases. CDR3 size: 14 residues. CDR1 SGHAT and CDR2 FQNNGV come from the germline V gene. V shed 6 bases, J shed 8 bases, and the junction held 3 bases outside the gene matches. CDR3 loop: CASSGTSGGDEQFF. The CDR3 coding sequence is TGTGCCAGCAGTGGGACTAGCGGGGGTGATGAGCAGTTCTTC. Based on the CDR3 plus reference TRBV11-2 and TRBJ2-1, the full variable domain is EAGVAQSPRYKIIEKRQSVAFWCNPISGHATLYWYQQILGQGPKLLIQFQNNGVVDDSQLPKDRFSAERLKGVDSTLKIQPAKLEDSAVYLCASSGTSGGDEQFFGPGTRLTVL.

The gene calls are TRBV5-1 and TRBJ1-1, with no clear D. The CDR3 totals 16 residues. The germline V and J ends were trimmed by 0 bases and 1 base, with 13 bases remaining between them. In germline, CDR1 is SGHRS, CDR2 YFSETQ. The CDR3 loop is CASSLAGRGSNTEAFF. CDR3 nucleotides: TGCGCCAGCAGCTTGGCCGGGAGAGGGTCGAACACTGAAGCTTTCTTT.

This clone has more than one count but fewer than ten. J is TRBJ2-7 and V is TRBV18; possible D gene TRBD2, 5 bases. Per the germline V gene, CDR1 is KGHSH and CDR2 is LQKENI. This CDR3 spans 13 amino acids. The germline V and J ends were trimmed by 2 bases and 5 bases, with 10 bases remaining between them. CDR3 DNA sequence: TGTGCCAGCTCACCATGGTCCGGGGACGAGCAGTACTTC. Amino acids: CASSPWSGDEQYF.

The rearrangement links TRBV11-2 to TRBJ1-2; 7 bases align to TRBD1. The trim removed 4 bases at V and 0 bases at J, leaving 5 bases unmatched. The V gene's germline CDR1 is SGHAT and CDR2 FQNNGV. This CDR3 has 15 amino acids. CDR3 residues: CASSSRQGPNYGYTF. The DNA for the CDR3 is TGTGCCAGCAGCTCTCGACAGGGACCTAACTATGGCTACACCTTC.

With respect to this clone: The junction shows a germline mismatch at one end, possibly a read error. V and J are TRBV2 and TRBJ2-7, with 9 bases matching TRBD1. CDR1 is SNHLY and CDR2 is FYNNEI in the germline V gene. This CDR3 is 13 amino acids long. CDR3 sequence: CAGSADRGYEQYF. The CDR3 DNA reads TGTGCCGGCAGTGCGGACAGGGGATACGAGCAGTACTTC.

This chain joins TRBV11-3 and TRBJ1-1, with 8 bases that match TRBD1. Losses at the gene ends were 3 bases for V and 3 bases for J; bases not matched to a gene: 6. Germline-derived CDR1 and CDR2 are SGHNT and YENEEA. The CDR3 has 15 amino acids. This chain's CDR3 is CASSFPGGLDTEAFF. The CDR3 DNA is TGTGCCAGCAGCTTTCCAGGGGGCTTGGACACTGAAGCTTTCTTT. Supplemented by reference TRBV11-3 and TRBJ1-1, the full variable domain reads EAGVVQSPRYKIIEKKQPVAFWCNPISGHNTLYWYLQNLGQGPELLIRYENEEAVDDSQLPKDRFSAERLKGVDSTLKIQPAELGDSAVYLCASSFPGGLDTEAFFGQGTRLTVV.

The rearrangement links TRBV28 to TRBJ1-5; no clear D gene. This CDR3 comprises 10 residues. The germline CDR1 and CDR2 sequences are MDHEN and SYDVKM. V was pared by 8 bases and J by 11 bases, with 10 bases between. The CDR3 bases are TGTGCCAGCGGGAGGGATGCCCAGCATTTT. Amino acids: CASGRDAQHF.

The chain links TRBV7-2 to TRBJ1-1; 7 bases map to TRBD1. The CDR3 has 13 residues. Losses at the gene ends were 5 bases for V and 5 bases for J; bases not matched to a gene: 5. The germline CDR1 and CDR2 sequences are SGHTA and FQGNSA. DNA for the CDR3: TGTGCCAGCAGCCCGCAGGGGGGAACTGAAGCTTTCTTT. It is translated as CASSPQGGTEAFF.

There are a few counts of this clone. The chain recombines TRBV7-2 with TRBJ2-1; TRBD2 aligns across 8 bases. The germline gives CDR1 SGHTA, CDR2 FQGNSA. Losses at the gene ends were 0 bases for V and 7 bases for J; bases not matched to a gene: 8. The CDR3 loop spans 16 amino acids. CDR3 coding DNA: TGTGCCAGCAGCTTAGCCTTCGCGGGGGGTTGGAATGAGCAGTTCTTC. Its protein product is CASSLAFAGGWNEQFF. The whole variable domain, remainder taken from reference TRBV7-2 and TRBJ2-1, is GAGVSQSPSNKVTEKGKDVELRCDPISGHTALYWYRQSLGQGLEFLIYFQGNSAPDKSGLPSDRFSAERTGGSVSTLTIQRTQQEDSAVYLCASSLAFAGGWNEQFFGPGTRLTVL.

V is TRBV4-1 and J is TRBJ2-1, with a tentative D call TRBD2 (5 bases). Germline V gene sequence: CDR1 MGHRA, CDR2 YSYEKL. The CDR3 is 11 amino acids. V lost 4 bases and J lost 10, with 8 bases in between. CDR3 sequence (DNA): TGCGCCAGCAGCCGCTCGGGGGAGCAGTTCTTC. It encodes CASSRSGEQFF.

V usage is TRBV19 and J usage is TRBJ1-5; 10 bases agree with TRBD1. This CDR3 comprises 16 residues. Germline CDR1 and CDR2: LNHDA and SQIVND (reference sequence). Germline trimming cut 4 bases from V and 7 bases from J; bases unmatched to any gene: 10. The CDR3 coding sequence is TGTGCCAGTAGTACGCTTAGACAGGGGGCGGAACAGCCCCAGCATTTT. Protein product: CASSTLRQGAEQPQHF.

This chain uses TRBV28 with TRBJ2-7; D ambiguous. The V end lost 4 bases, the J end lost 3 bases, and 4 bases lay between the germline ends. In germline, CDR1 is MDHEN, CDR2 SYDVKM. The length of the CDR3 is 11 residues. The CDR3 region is CASSSRYEQYF. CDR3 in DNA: TGTGCCAGCAGTTCCCGCTACGAGCAGTACTTC. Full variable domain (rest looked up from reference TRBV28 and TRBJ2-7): DVKVTQSSRYLVKRTGEKVFLECVQDMDHENMFWYRQDPGLGLRLIYFSYDVKMKEKGDIPEGYSVSREKKERFSLILESASTNQTSMYLCASSSRYEQYFGPGTRLTVT.

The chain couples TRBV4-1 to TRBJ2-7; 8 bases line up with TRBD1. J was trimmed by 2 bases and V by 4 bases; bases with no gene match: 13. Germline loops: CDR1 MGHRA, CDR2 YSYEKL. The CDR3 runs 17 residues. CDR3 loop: CASSRKTGADGPYEQYF. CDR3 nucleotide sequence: TGCGCCAGCAGCCGTAAGACAGGGGCCGATGGTCCCTACGAGCAGTACTTC.

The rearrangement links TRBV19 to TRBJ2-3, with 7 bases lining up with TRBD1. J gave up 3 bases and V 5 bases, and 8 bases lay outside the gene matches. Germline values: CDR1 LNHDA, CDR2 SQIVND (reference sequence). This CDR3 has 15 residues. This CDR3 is CASSGRGTRTDTQYF. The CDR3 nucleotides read TGTGCCAGTAGTGGCAGGGGGACGAGGACAGATACGCAGTATTTT.

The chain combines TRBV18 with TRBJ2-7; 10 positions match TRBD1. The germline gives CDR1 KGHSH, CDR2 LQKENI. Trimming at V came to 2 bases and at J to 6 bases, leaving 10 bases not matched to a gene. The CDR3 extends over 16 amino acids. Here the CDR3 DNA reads TGTGCCAGCTCACCAATCGGACAGGGGGGCTTAGGCGAGCAGTACTTC. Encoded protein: CASSPIGQGGLGEQYF.

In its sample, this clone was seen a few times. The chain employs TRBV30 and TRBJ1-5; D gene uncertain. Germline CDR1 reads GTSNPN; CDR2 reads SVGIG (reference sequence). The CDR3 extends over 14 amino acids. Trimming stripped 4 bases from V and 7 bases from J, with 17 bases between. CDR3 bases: TGTGCCTGGAATCCCCGCGGAGGAAGACAGCCCCAGCATTTT. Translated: CAWNPRGGRQPQHF.

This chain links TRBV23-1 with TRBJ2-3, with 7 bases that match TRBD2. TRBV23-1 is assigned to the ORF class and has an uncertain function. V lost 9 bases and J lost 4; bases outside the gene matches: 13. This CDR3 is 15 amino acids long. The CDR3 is CASPTWGRVPDTQYF. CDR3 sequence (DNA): TGCGCCAGTCCGACATGGGGGAGGGTCCCAGATACGCAGTATTTT.

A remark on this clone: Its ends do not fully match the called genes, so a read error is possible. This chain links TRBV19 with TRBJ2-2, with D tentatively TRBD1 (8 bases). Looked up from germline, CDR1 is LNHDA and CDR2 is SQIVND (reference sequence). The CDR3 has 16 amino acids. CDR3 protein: CASSIDMIRGRGGLFF. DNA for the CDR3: TGTGCCAGTAGTATAGATATGATCAGGGGGCGCGGGGGGCTGTTTTTT.

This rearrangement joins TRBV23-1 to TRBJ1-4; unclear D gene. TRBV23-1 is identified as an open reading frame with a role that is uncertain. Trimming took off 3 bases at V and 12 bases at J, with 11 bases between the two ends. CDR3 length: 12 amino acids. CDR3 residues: CASSHWAAELFF. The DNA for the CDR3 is TGCGCCAGCAGTCACTGGGCCGCCGAACTGTTTTTT.

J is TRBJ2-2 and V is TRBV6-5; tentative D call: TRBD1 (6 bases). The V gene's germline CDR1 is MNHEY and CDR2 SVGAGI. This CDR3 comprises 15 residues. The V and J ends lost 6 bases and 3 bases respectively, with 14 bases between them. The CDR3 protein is CASRSDRRYTGELFF. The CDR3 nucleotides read TGTGCCAGCAGATCAGACAGGCGGTACACCGGGGAGCTGTTTTTT.

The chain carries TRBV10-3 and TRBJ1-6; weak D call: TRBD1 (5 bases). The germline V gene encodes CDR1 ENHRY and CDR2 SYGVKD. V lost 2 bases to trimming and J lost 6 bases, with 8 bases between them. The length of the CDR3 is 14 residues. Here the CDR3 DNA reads TGTGCCATCAGTGAGGGTAGGGGTAATTCACCCCTCCACTTT. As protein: CAISEGRGNSPLHF.